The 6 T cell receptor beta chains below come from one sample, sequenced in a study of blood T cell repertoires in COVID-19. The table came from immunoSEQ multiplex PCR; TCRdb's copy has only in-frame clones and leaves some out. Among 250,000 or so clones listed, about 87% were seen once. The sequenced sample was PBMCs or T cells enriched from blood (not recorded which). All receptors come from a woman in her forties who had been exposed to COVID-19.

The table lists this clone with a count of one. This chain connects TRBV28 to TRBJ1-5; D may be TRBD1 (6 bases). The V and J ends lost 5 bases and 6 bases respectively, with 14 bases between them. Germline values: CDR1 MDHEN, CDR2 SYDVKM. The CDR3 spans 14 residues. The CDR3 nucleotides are TGTGCCAGCAGTCCTCACAGGGATACTCAGCCCCAGCATTTT. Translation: CASSPHRDTQPQHF.

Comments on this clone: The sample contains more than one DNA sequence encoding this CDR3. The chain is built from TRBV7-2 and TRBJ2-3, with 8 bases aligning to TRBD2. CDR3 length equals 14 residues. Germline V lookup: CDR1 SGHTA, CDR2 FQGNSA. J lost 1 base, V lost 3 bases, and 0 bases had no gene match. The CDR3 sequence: CASSLGLGTDTQYF. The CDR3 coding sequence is TGTGCCAGCAGCTTGGGACTAGGCACAGATACGCAGTATTTT. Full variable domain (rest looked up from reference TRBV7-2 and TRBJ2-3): GAGVSQSPSNKVTEKGKDVELRCDPISGHTALYWYRQSLGQGLEFLIYFQGNSAPDKSGLPSDRFSAERTGGSVSTLTIQRTQQEDSAVYLCASSLGLGTDTQYFGPGTRLTVL.

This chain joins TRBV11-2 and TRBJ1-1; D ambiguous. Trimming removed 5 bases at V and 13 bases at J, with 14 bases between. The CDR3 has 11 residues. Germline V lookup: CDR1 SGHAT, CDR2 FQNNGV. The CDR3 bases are TGTGCCAGCAGCCTGAGTACAGAGGGTTTCTTT. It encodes CASSLSTEGFF.

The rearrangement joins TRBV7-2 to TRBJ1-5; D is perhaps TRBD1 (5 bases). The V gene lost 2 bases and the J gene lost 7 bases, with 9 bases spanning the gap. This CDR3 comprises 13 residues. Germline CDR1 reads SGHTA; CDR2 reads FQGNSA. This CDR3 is CASSLIRGQPQHF. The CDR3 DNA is TGTGCCAGCAGCTTAATAAGGGGCCAGCCCCAGCATTTT. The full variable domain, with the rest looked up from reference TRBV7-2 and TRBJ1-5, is GAGVSQSPSNKVTEKGKDVELRCDPISGHTALYWYRQSLGQGLEFLIYFQGNSAPDKSGLPSDRFSAERTGGSVSTLTIQRTQQEDSAVYLCASSLIRGQPQHFGDGTRLSIL.

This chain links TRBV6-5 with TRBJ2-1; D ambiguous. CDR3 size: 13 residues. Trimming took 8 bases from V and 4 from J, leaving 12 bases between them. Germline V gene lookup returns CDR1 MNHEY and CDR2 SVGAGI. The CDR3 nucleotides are TGTGCCAGCGTCCCTTCCAGTTACAATGAGCAGTTCTTC. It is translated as CASVPSSYNEQFF.

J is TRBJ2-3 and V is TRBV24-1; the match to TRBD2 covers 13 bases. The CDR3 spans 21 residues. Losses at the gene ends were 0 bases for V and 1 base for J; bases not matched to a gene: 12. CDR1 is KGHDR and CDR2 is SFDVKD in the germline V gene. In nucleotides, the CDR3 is TGTGCCACCAGTGATTTGCAGAGGACTAGCGGGAGCCCGTGGCGCACAGATACGCAGTATTTT. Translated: CATSDLQRTSGSPWRTDTQYF.